The 30 T cell receptor beta chains reported below all come from one sample, sequenced in a study of Graves' ophthalmopathy and Graves' hyperthyroidism (dated by TCRdb to about 2018). The run used an Illumina HiSeq 2000. For repertoire sequencing, TCR beta CDR3 regions were amplified from RNA transcripts. HTBI primers and the Qiagen OneStep RT-PCR kit were used in a first-round RT-PCR, which was followed by a second-round multiplex PCR, size selection and purification. The raw public data were reprocessed by TCRdb itself: fastp quality trimming at Q25, MiXCR clonotype calling, in-frame beta chains only. One record per CDR3 amino acid sequence lists the most common genes and DNA. This sample is represented by hundreds of thousands of distinct CDR3 sequences; about 20% of them were singletons. The ten top clones hold approximately 7% of the sample. The sample was peripheral blood. Receptors originate from a young woman with stable Graves' hyperthyroidism. Some clones in this sample may be carry-over from other donors' samples. Donor details come from another sample of the same person, matched by shared clones.

Many counts were recorded for this clonotype. The rearrangement uses TRBV29-1 and TRBJ1-2; TRBD1 aligns across 11 bases. Germline V lookup: CDR1 SQVTM, CDR2 ANQGSEA. The CDR3 runs 13 residues. Trimming removed 6 bases from V and 4 bases from J; junction bases left unmatched: 4. CDR3 DNA: TGCAGCGTCCGGGACAGGGGGTCCTATGGCTACACCTTC. Its protein product is CSVRDRGSYGYTF.

V is TRBV5-1 and J is TRBJ1-2; no reliable D call. The CDR3 runs to 12 residues. Trimming removed 5 bases from V and 6 bases from J, with 11 bases in between. Germline CDR1 and CDR2: SGHRS and YFSETQ. The CDR3 reads CASSVGVDGYTF. The CDR3 DNA is TGCGCCAGCAGTGTCGGAGTGGATGGCTACACCTTC.

This clonotype was recorded at least ten times. The V and J genes are TRBV25-1 and TRBJ1-1; TRBD1 might be the D (5 bases). The CDR3 extends over 14 amino acids. V gave up 3 bases and J gave up 4 bases, with 12 bases separating them. Germline CDR1 is MGHDK and CDR2 is SYGVNS. CDR3 region: CASSDAGGSTEAFF. In nucleotides, the CDR3 is TGTGCCAGCAGTGACGCCGGGGGGAGCACTGAAGCTTTCTTT.

The V gene is TRBV24-1, the J gene TRBJ2-7; 7 bases map to TRBD1. CDR3 length: 13 amino acids. J was trimmed by 6 bases and V by 9 bases; bases with no gene match: 10. Germline V gives CDR1 KGHDR, CDR2 SFDVKD. DNA of the CDR3: TGTGCCACCTCCACCGGGACAGATTTCGAGCAGTACTTC. Protein sequence: CATSTGTDFEQYF.

This clonotype was observed a few times. This chain links TRBV6-2 or TRBV6-3 with TRBJ1-1; no clear D gene. The V end was cut by 7 bases, the J end by 1 base, with 16 bases between. This CDR3 contains 15 residues. CDR1 MNHEY and CDR2 SVGEGT come from the germline V gene. The CDR3 nucleotides read TGTGCCAGCAAACCGGGAGTTCAAACGAACACTGAAGCTTTCTTT. The encoded protein is CASKPGVQTNTEAFF.

This clonotype was counted many times. The genes are TRBV10-3 and TRBJ2-7; 9 bases are a match to TRBD2. Germline CDR1 reads ENHRY; CDR2 reads SYGVKD. The CDR3 runs to 17 residues. V lost 0 bases, J lost 1 base, and 7 bases stayed unmatched. As DNA, the CDR3 is TGTGCCATCAGTGAGTCCCCAGCTAGCGGGAATTCCTACGAGCAGTACTTC. Translation gives CAISESPASGNSYEQYF.

This clonotype was detected many times. The chain has TRBV5-1 and TRBJ1-2; no definite D call. Trimming stripped 4 bases from V and 3 bases from J, with 13 bases between. Looked up from germline, CDR1 is SGHRS and CDR2 is YFSETQ. The CDR3 contains 14 residues. CDR3 nucleotide sequence: TGCGCCAGCAGCAAGGAAACAGCGGACTATGGCTACACCTTC. Translating gives CASSKETADYGYTF.

This clonotype was observed many times. The V call is TRBV6-5, the J call TRBJ1-2; a possible D gene is TRBD1 (5 bases). The CDR3 spans 14 residues. The V and J ends lost 6 bases and 4 bases respectively, with 15 bases between them. CDR1 MNHEY and CDR2 SVGAGI come from the germline V gene. The DNA of the CDR3 is TGTGCCAGCAGCAGATCAATGGGGACCTATGGCTACACCTTC. Translated: CASSRSMGTYGYTF.

This clonotype was seen many times. V gene TRBV11-1 combines with J gene TRBJ1-1; D not resolved. The CDR3 covers 15 residues. Trimming took off 4 bases at V and 0 bases at J, with 12 bases between the two ends. Germline V gene lookup returns CDR1 SGHAT and CDR2 FQDESV (reference sequence). The CDR3 DNA reads TGTGCCAGCAGCTATTACACGATCCTGAACACTGAAGCTTTCTTT. Its protein is CASSYYTILNTEAFF.

This clonotype has a count of ten or more. The chain carries TRBV20-1 and TRBJ2-7; 7 nucleotides line up with TRBD2. V lost 4 bases to trimming and J lost 5 bases; unmatched junction nucleotides: 11. Germline V CDR1 and CDR2: DFQATT, SNEGSKA (reference sequence). The CDR3 is 14 residues long. The CDR3 DNA follows: TGCAGTGCTACCGGGCGGGAGCTAAGGGACGAGCAGTACTTC. Its protein product is CSATGRELRDEQYF.

Many counts were recorded for this clonotype. The chain couples TRBV5-1 to TRBJ2-7, with D uncertain. Germline V gene sequence: CDR1 SGHRS, CDR2 YFSETQ. V lost 3 bases and J 1 base, leaving 11 bases between the germline ends. The CDR3 is made up of 14 amino acids. CDR3 loop: CASSSPPRSYEQYF. The CDR3 bases are TGCGCCAGCAGCTCGCCACCTCGTTCCTACGAGCAGTACTTC. Full variable domain (remainder filled in from reference TRBV5-1 and TRBJ2-7): KAGVTQTPRYLIKTRGQQVTLSCSPISGHRSVSWYQQTPGQGLQFLFEYFSETQRNKGNFPGRFSGRQFSNSRSEMNVSTLELGDSALYLCASSSPPRSYEQYFGPGTRLTVT.

Only a few counts were recorded for this clonotype. This rearrangement joins TRBV7-9 to TRBJ2-7, with D possibly TRBD2 on 6 matching bases. Germline V CDR1 and CDR2: SEHNR, FQNEAQ (reference sequence). The CDR3 totals 13 residues. Trimming cost V 5 bases and J 5 bases, with 13 bases left between them. The CDR3 sequence is CASSPPRGNEQYF. In DNA form, the CDR3 reads TGTGCCAGCAGCCCTCCGCGGGGAAACGAGCAGTACTTC.

V is TRBV28 and J is TRBJ1-5; D might be TRBD1 (5 bases). Per germline, CDR1 MDHEN and CDR2 SYDVKM. V dropped 7 bases and J dropped 7 bases, with 11 bases sitting between them. The CDR3 is made up of 12 amino acids. CDR3: CASMEGEQPQHF. The DNA of the CDR3 is TGTGCCAGCATGGAAGGGGAACAGCCCCAGCATTTT. Looking up the rest from reference TRBV28 and TRBJ1-5 gives the full variable domain: DVKVTQSSRYLVKRTGEKVFLECVQDMDHENMFWYRQDPGLGLRLIYFSYDVKMKEKGDIPEGYSVSREKKERFSLILESASTNQTSMYLCASMEGEQPQHFGDGTRLSIL.

This chain joins TRBV27 and TRBJ1-6; TRBD1 might be the D (5 bases). The germline CDR1 and CDR2 sequences are MNHEY and SMNVEV (reference sequence). The CDR3 is 15 residues long. V lost 3 bases and J 7 bases, leaving 13 bases between the germline ends. The CDR3 sequence: CASSLGLTRNSPLHF. The CDR3 bases are TGTGCCAGCAGTTTGGGACTGACCAGGAATTCACCCCTCCACTTT.

This clonotype was observed at least ten times. The chain recombines TRBV20-1 with TRBJ2-5; 10 bases match TRBD2. The V gene end was trimmed by 3 bases and the J gene end by 1 base; junction bases not matched to a gene: 14. Germline CDR1 is DFQATT and CDR2 is SNEGSKA (reference sequence). This CDR3 is built from 18 residues. The CDR3, as DNA: TGCAGTGCTAGCCGCGGGACTAGCGTCCTAACAACCCAAGAGACCCAGTACTTC. The encoded protein is CSASRGTSVLTTQETQYF.

The rearrangement links TRBV11-2 to TRBJ2-2; no reliable D call. Trimming left V 4 bases short and J 4 bases short, with 10 bases between. Germline V lookup: CDR1 SGHAT, CDR2 FQNNGV. The CDR3 sequence is 14 residues long. CDR3 loop: CASSSVGGTGELFF. Written as DNA, the CDR3 is TGTGCCAGCAGCTCCGTAGGTGGCACCGGGGAGCTGTTTTTT.

This clonotype has just a few counts. The V and J genes are TRBV28 and TRBJ1-6; 9 bases match TRBD1. The CDR3 consists of 13 residues. Trimming removed 5 bases from V and 9 bases from J; junction bases left unmatched: 2. The germline gives CDR1 MDHEN, CDR2 SYDVKM. The CDR3 region is CASSTGGSSPLHF. CDR3 bases: TGTGCCAGCAGTACAGGGGGCAGTTCACCCCTCCACTTT. The full variable domain, its missing parts supplied by reference TRBV28 and TRBJ1-6, is DVKVTQSSRYLVKRTGEKVFLECVQDMDHENMFWYRQDPGLGLRLIYFSYDVKMKEKGDIPEGYSVSREKKERFSLILESASTNQTSMYLCASSTGGSSPLHFGNGTRLTVT.

The chain carries TRBV14 and TRBJ2-7; tentatively, D is TRBD2 (6 bases). V dropped 4 bases and J dropped 3 bases, with 22 bases sitting between them. This CDR3 is built from 17 residues. In germline, CDR1 is SGHDN, CDR2 FVKESK. The CDR3 nucleotides are TGTGCCAGCAGCCCCCGACCCTCGCGGGGATATTTCTACGAGCAGTACTTC. As protein: CASSPRPSRGYFYEQYF.

This clonotype was seen ten or more times. The rearrangement links TRBV11-2 to TRBJ2-5; unclear D gene. The V gene lost 5 bases and the J gene lost 4 bases, with 11 bases spanning the gap. Germline assignment: CDR1 SGHAT and CDR2 FQNNGV. The CDR3 spans 13 residues. CDR3 bases: TGTGCCAGCAGCCCCGGCGTGGGAGAGACCCAGTACTTC. Encoded protein: CASSPGVGETQYF.

This chain links TRBV12-3 or TRBV12-4 with TRBJ2-7; 8 nucleotides align to TRBD2. This CDR3 comprises 15 residues. Trimming removed 5 bases from V and 3 bases from J; junction bases left unmatched: 9. CDR3 DNA: TGTGCCAGCAGTCCCGCGGGAGGAACCTTCTACGAGCAGTACTTC. It encodes CASSPAGGTFYEQYF.

The chain carries TRBV11-1 and TRBJ1-1; a weak D match, TRBD1 (5 bases). V gave up 6 bases and J gave up 1 base, with 18 bases separating them. The CDR3 is 16 amino acids. The germline CDR1 and CDR2 sequences are SGHAT and FQDESV (reference sequence). In DNA form, the CDR3 reads TGTGCCAGCAGGATCCCCTTAGGGGCCCAGAACACTGAAGCTTTCTTT. As protein: CASRIPLGAQNTEAFF.

The chain is built from TRBV20-1 and TRBJ1-5; D gene unclear. V dropped 1 base and J dropped 0 bases, with 10 bases sitting between them. CDR1 is DFQATT, CDR2 SNEGSKA, per germline (reference sequence). The CDR3 runs 15 residues. CDR3 region: CSARVVQNSNQPQHF. The DNA of the CDR3 is TGCAGTGCTAGAGTGGTGCAAAATAGCAATCAGCCCCAGCATTTT.

This clonotype was seen ten or more times. Here the CDR3 reads CASSQGGLEGGNTIYF. CDR3 sequence (DNA): TGCGCCAGCAGCCAGGGAGGCCTAGAAGGTGGAAACACCATATATTTT. This chain links TRBV5-1 with TRBJ1-3, with TRBD1 as a possible D gene (5 bases). The CDR3 is 16 residues long. V lost 4 bases, J lost 3 bases, and 17 bases lay in between. Germline V gene lookup returns CDR1 SGHRS and CDR2 YFSETQ.

The chain is built from TRBV4-1 and TRBJ2-7; TRBD2 aligns across 12 bases. The CDR3 contains 17 residues. Per germline, CDR1 MGHRA and CDR2 YSYEKL. Losses at the gene ends were 5 bases for V and 3 bases for J; bases not matched to a gene: 11. CDR3 bases: TGCGCCAGCAGCAAAACTAGCGGGAGGCCTCCGAACTACGAGCAGTACTTC. Protein product: CASSKTSGRPPNYEQYF.

A remark on this clonotype: This may come from a read error, since a much larger clone is one base off. The chain has TRBV10-3 and TRBJ2-5; tentative D call: TRBD1 (6 bases). Germline values: CDR1 ENHRY, CDR2 SYGVKD. The CDR3 runs 14 residues. CDR3 nucleotides: TGTGCCATCAGTCAAAACAGGGACCAAGAGACCAAGTACTTC. This codes for CAISQNRDQETKYF.

In its sample, this clonotype was seen many times. The rearrangement links TRBV27 to TRBJ2-7, with TRBD1 matching over 7 bases. The trim removed 5 bases at V and 9 bases at J, leaving 19 bases unmatched. CDR1 MNHEY and CDR2 SMNVEV come from the germline V gene (reference sequence). The CDR3 contains 16 residues. Here the CDR3 reads CASSLTIRDRHYGQYF. The CDR3 coding sequence is TGTGCCAGCAGTCTTACGATCCGGGACAGACACTATGGGCAGTACTTC.

This clonotype was seen a few times. V and J are TRBV6-1 and TRBJ1-1; 8 nucleotides match TRBD1. Germline CDR1 is MNHNS and CDR2 is SASEGT. V was clipped by 8 bases and J by 1 base; unmatched bases: 6. The CDR3 contains 14 residues. The CDR3 sequence: CASHLGQGNTEAFF. Written as DNA, the CDR3 is TGTGCCAGCCACCTAGGACAGGGGAACACTGAAGCTTTCTTT.

V usage is TRBV2 and J usage is TRBJ2-7; D unclear. CDR1 SNHLY and CDR2 FYNNEI come from the germline V gene. Trimming pared 5 bases from V and 0 bases from J, leaving 8 bases between. The CDR3 runs 13 residues. The CDR3 region is CASSRSPSYEQYF. CDR3 DNA sequence: TGTGCCAGCAGTCGCTCCCCCTCCTACGAGCAGTACTTC.

This clonotype has ten or more counts. The V call is TRBV12-3 or TRBV12-4, the J call TRBJ2-5; D not certain. With 8 bases removed from V and 3 bases from J, the gap between germline ends came to 16 bases. The CDR3 has 14 amino acids. CDR3 nucleotide sequence: TGTGCCAGCGGCCGGCGGCGTACCGAAGAGACCCAGTACTTC. Protein product: CASGRRRTEETQYF.

This clonotype was counted a few times. For the CDR3, the DNA is TGTGCCAGCAGTTTTGGGGTAACCTATGGCTACACCTTC. This sequence encodes CASSFGVTYGYTF. The rearrangement uses TRBV12-3 or TRBV12-4 and TRBJ1-2; no clear D. The CDR3 loop spans 13 amino acids. The V gene lost 3 bases and the J gene lost 4 bases, with 9 bases spanning the gap.